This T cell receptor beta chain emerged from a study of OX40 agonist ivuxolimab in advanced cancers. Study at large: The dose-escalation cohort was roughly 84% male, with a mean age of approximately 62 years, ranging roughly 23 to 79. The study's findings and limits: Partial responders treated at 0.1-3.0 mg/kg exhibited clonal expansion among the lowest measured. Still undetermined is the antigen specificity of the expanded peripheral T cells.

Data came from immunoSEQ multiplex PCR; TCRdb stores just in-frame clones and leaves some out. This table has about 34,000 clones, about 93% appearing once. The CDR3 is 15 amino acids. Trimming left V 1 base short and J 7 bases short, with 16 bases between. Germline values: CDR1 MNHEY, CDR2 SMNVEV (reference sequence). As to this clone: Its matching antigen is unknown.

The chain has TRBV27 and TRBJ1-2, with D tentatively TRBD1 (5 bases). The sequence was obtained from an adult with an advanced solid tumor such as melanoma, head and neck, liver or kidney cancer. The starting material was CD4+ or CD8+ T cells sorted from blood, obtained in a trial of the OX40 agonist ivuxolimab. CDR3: CASSLFSGARGGYTF. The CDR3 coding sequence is TGTGCCAGCAGTTTATTTTCCGGGGCGAGAGGTGGCTACACCTTC.